These 14 T cell receptor beta chains share one sample of origin, sequenced in a study of T cells in women clearing cervical HPV infection. TCRdb's copy holds only in-frame clones and misses some; the assay was immunoSEQ multiplex PCR. The sample data list 48,000 or so clones. Sample: blood buffy coat. These receptors all stem from a woman aged 18-70 years with a cervical HPV16 infection that either progressed to CIN3+ or cleared (not recorded which).

In the case of this clone: The read stops 3 residues short of the end of the CDR3; the missing end is completed from the germline J gene. The chain couples TRBV11-3 to TRBJ2-7, with 10 bases fitting TRBD2. V trimming: 5 bases; J trimming: 0 bases; junction bases outside the gene matches: 1. This CDR3 region has 14 residues. The germline V gene has CDR1 SGHNT and CDR2 YENEEA. CDR3 region: CASSPSGSSYEQYF. The DNA read from the CDR3 is TGTGCCAGCAGCCCTAGCGGGAGCTCCTACGAG.

As regards this clone: The read is 3 residues too short to cover the CDR3 end, so that end is filled in from the germline J gene. This chain joins TRBV6-2 or TRBV6-3 and TRBJ2-2; D remains unclear. The CDR3 loop spans 13 amino acids. Germline V gene sequence: CDR1 MNHEY, CDR2 SVGEGT. The germline V and J ends were trimmed by 11 bases and 2 bases, with 12 bases remaining between them. CDR3 sequence: CAAIGSNTGELFF. The part of the CDR3 DNA that was read is TGTGCCGCGATCGGGTCCAACACCGGGGAG.

About this clone: The read terminates 3 residues ahead of where the CDR3 ends, so the germline J gene completes it. This chain joins TRBV29-1 and TRBJ2-3; the D is unclear. Germline V gene sequence: CDR1 SQVTM, CDR2 ANQGSEA. V lost 3 bases and J 0 bases, leaving 10 bases between the germline ends. The CDR3 spans 14 residues. CDR3 protein: CSVDRPLSTDTQYF. The DNA read from the CDR3 is TGCAGCGTTGACAGGCCCCTTAGCACAGATACG.

As for this clone: From the germline J gene comes the end of the CDR3, since the read stops 3 residues before it. The V gene is TRBV6-2 or TRBV6-3, the J gene TRBJ1-5; the D is unclear. Trimming stripped 6 bases from V and 0 bases from J, with 6 bases between. Germline lookup yields CDR1 MNHEY and CDR2 SVGEGT. The CDR3 runs to 13 residues. This CDR3 reads CASSGLSNQPQHF. The CDR3 bases that were read are TGTGCCAGCAGCGGACTTAGCAATCAGCCC.

In regard to this clone: The read ends 3 residues shy of where the CDR3 ends; the end is completed using the germline J gene. This chain connects TRBV12-5 to TRBJ2-3; D may correspond to TRBD1 or TRBD2 (5 bases each). Germline V gives CDR1 LGHNT, CDR2 FRNRAP. V was shortened by 0 bases and J by 1 base, with 14 bases between the two germline ends. The CDR3 is 17 residues long. Here the CDR3 reads CASGLVLTGGGTDTQYF. The sequenced CDR3 bases are TGTGCTAGTGGTTTGGTACTAACAGGAGGAGGCACAGATACG.

Of note for this clone: The read is 3 residues too short to cover the CDR3 end, so that end is filled in from the germline J gene. This rearrangement joins TRBV30 to TRBJ2-7; D gene ambiguous. Trimming pared 0 bases from V and 6 bases from J, leaving 9 bases between. Germline-derived CDR1 and CDR2 are GTSNPN and SVGIG (reference sequence). This CDR3 has 12 residues. The CDR3 region is CAWSVRPGEQYF. The part of the CDR3 DNA that was read is TGTGCCTGGAGTGTCCGCCCAGGCGAG.

Of note for this clone: Read coverage stops 3 residues before the CDR3 terminus; the germline J gene supplies the remainder. The rearrangement joins TRBV7-7 to TRBJ2-5; 11 bases align to TRBD2. Germline lookup yields CDR1 SSHAT and CDR2 FNYEAQ (reference sequence). The V gene end was trimmed by 5 bases and the J gene end by 1 base; junction bases not matched to a gene: 6. The CDR3 is made up of 16 amino acids. The CDR3 reads CASSLSGLAVQETQYF. CDR3 bases read: TGTGCCAGCAGCCTATCGGGACTAGCGGTCCAAGAGACC.

About this clone: The read finishes 3 residues shy of the CDR3 end, and the germline J gene is used to complete it. The V gene is TRBV11-2, the J gene TRBJ1-1, with D unresolved. CDR1 and CDR2 (germline): SGHAT, FQNNGV. The CDR3 has 12 residues. The chain's CDR3 is CASSWAGSEAFF. The DNA read from the CDR3 is TGTGCCAGCAGCTGGGCTGGTTCGGAA.

About this clone: The read terminates 3 residues ahead of where the CDR3 ends, so the germline J gene completes it. The chain is built from TRBV4-2 and TRBJ1-3; TRBD1 agrees at 9 bases. Germline V lookup: CDR1 LGHNA, CDR2 YNFKEQ. The junction had 23 bases not matched to a gene; V was cut back by 4 bases and J by 4 bases. CDR3 size: 21 residues. CDR3: CASSRPRDREERAVFGNTIYF. The covered CDR3 bases are TGTGCCAGCAGCCGACCCCGGGACAGGGAGGAGCGGGCTGTGTTCGGAAACACC.

Note on this clone: The CDR3 extends 3 residues past the end of the read, so its final part is completed from the germline J gene. The V gene is TRBV20-1, the J gene TRBJ2-7, with D maybe TRBD1 (7 bases). The CDR3 is 13 amino acids. Germline V gene data show CDR1 as DFQATT and CDR2 as SNEGSKA (reference sequence). The CDR3 here is CSADREVFDEQYF. CDR3 DNA, as far as it was read: TGCAGCGCTGACAGGGAGGTTTTCGACGAG.

A remark on this clone: The DNA ends 3 residues before the CDR3 does, and the rest of the CDR3 is filled in from the germline J gene. The chain uses TRBV19 and TRBJ2-7; a possible D gene is TRBD2 (6 bases). V was shortened by 6 bases and J by 5 bases, with 14 bases between the two germline ends. This CDR3 has 13 residues. Germline loops: CDR1 LNHDA, CDR2 SQIVND (reference sequence). CDR3 DNA, as far as it was read: TGTGCCAGTAGATACAGCGGGCGCGACGAG. It translates to CASRYSGRDE. The full CDR3 is CASRYSGRDEQYF.

As regards this clone: The CDR3 end is not reached by the read, which stops 3 residues before it; the germline J gene fills it in. The chain recombines TRBV30 with TRBJ1-5; D is possibly TRBD1 (5 bases). The CDR3 consists of 13 residues. The ends were cut back, 5 bases at V and 1 base at J, with 9 bases in the middle. CDR1 and CDR2 (germline): GTSNPN, SVGIG (reference sequence). Incomplete CDR3 DNA: TGTGCCTGGCGGGGGGGGAGCAATCAGCCC. It specifies CAWRGGSNQP. The whole CDR3 region reads CAWRGGSNQPQHF.

As to this clone: Sequencing ends 3 residues short of the CDR3 end; the germline J gene provides the rest. This chain links TRBV5-4 with TRBJ1-2; a possible D gene is TRBD1 (6 bases). Trimming took 5 bases from V and 6 from J, leaving 11 bases between them. Looked up from germline, CDR1 is SGHNT and CDR2 is YYREEE (reference sequence). This CDR3 has 12 residues. CDR3 DNA (partial): TGTGCCAGCAGGGGAGCAGGGGATGGC. Translating gives CASRGAGDG. The whole CDR3 reads CASRGAGDGYTF. Combining the CDR3 with reference TRBV5-4 and TRBJ1-2 gives the whole variable domain ETGVTQSPTHLIKTRGQQVTLRCSSQSGHNTVSWYQQALGQGPQFIFQYYREEENGRGNFPPRFSGLQFPNYSSELNVNALELDDSALYLCASRGAGDGYTFGSGTRLTVV.

Comments on this clone: The read ends 3 residues before the CDR3 terminus; that terminus is restored from the germline J gene. This chain connects TRBV28 to TRBJ2-1; the D gene is possibly TRBD1 (5 bases). This CDR3 is 12 amino acids long. Germline CDR1 reads MDHEN; CDR2 reads SYDVKM. V dropped 11 bases and J dropped 8 bases, with 16 bases sitting between them. The CDR3 DNA, read in part, is TGTGCCTACAGGACGGCTGGGCATGAG. It is translated as CAYRTAGHE. The whole CDR3 region reads CAYRTAGHEQFF.